This paragraph reports one T cell receptor (beta chain). The specificity of this receptor is unknown. Qualities for individual bases were not recorded, and no much larger clone is one base off. The time point label of this sample denotes: 40 to 45 days after influenza vaccine administration. These data come from a study of response to subunit inactivated influenza vaccine (dated by TCRdb to the late 2010s). Background on the whole study: The study used deep quantitative T cell receptor repertoire profiling to track responses to a trivalent subunit inactivated influenza vaccine. Broad study findings and their caveats: It was suggested by the authors that each seasonal influenza vaccination may recruit only a limited number of new T cells.

The protocol used for the library was RT-PCR. The reads were generated on an Illumina HiSeq 2500. Clones were called with MiXCR by TCRdb after fastp trimmed the public reads at Q25, and only in-frame beta chains were retained. Each entry merges the rows of one CDR3 protein and shows their most common DNA and genes. Across this sample there are about half a million distinct CDR3 sequences, with around 9.9% seen only once. About 12% of the sample is in the top ten clones. The CDR3 spans 17 residues, from the cysteine through the phenylalanine. Here the CDR3 DNA is all that survives: 51 bases in frame from base 1. Between the V and J ends, shortened by 1 base and 0 bases respectively, the junction contains 16 bases. The germline V gene provides CDR1 MDHEN and CDR2 SYDVKM.

In this chain, TRBV28 is recombined with TRBJ2-7, with the D call perhaps TRBD1 or TRBD2, as 5 bases match in each case. Specimen: PBMCs from blood, collected roughly 6 weeks after vaccination. The clonotype was recovered from a man aged 50-59 years who received an inactivated influenza vaccine. Donor details come from another sample of the same person, matched by shared clones. For the CDR3, the sequence is CASSLSAGTTSSYEQYF. The sequenced DNA: TGTGCCAGCAGTTTATCAGCCGGGACGACGAGCTCCTACGAGCAGTACTTC.